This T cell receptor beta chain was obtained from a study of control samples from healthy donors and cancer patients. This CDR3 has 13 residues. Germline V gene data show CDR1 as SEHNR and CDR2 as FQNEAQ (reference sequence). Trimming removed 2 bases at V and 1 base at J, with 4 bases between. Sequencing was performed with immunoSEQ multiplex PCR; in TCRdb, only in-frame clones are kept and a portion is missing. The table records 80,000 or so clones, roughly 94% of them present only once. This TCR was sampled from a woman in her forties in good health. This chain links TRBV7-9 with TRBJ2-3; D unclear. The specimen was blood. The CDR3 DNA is TGTGCCAGCAGCTTACTGGGCACAGATACGCAGTATTTT. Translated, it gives CASSLLGTDTQYF.